This TCR beta chain came from a study of blood T cell repertoires in COVID-19. Study-wide background: Specimens from acute and convalescent COVID-19 originated in the United States, Italy and Spain. The analysed material was cDNA or gDNA that came from T cells, B-cell-depleted T cells, or PBMCs.

In the study's own analysis: Reference gene primer amplification gave nucleated cell count estimates. Data came from immunoSEQ multiplex PCR; TCRdb stores just in-frame clones and leaves some out. V and J calls and clone size come straight from that table; D and trimming were deduced from the DNA. The sample lists about 130,000 clones, around 86% seen once, with just over 6.5% in the top ten. Sequencing used peripheral blood. The TCR originated in a man older than 75 with active or convalescent COVID-19.

CDR3 DNA sequence: TGTGCCAGCAGTTTATCGTCTGTGACTGCCGCCTACGAGCAGTACTTC. It encodes CASSLSSVTAAYEQYF. This chain links TRBV28 with TRBJ2-7; D not certain. Germline V lookup: CDR1 MDHEN, CDR2 SYDVKM. The CDR3 has 16 amino acids. V shed 1 base and J shed 2 bases, with 15 bases lying between them.